These 13 T cell receptor beta chains came from one sample sequenced in a study of blood T cell repertoires in COVID-19. Clones were read by immunoSEQ multiplex PCR, and TCRdb kept only the in-frame ones, dropping some. There are roughly 190,000 clones in the sample; approximately 80% occur only once, and 4% to 6.5% lies in the top ten. Material: PBMCs or T cells enriched from blood (not recorded which). The receptors shown here come from a woman in her sixties or seventies with acute COVID-19.

Worth noting for this clone: The identical CDR3 is also encoded by other nucleotide sequences in the sample. V is TRBV4-1 and J is TRBJ1-2; tentatively, D is TRBD1 (5 bases). This CDR3 region has 14 residues. Trimming removed 0 bases from V and 2 bases from J, with 7 bases in between. CDR1 and CDR2 from the germline V gene are MGHRA and YSYEKL. CDR3 DNA: TGCGCCAGCAGCCAAGAAACAGGAAACTATGGCTACACCTTC. It yields the protein CASSQETGNYGYTF.

The chain carries TRBV19 and TRBJ2-6, with TRBD1 identical over 8 bases. The CDR3 consists of 18 residues. CDR1 is LNHDA, CDR2 SQIVND, per germline (reference sequence). J was trimmed by 4 bases and V by 5 bases; bases with no gene match: 13. This CDR3 reads CASSPGTGVFSGANVLTF. Written as DNA, the CDR3 is TGTGCCAGTAGTCCCGGGACAGGCGTCTTCTCGGGGGCCAACGTCCTGACTTTC. The complete variable domain, with remaining parts taken from reference TRBV19 and TRBJ2-6, reads DGGITQSPKYLFRKEGQNVTLSCEQNLNHDAMYWYRQDPGQGLRLIYYSQIVNDFQKGDIAEGYSVSREKKESFPLTVTSAQKNPTAFYLCASSPGTGVFSGANVLTFGAGSRLTVL.

The gene calls are TRBV7-6 and TRBJ2-2, with 12 bases lining up with TRBD2. The CDR3 length is 18 residues. Looked up from germline, CDR1 is SGHVS and CDR2 is FNYEAQ. V lost 0 bases to trimming and J lost 6 bases; unmatched junction nucleotides: 8. The CDR3 DNA reads as TGTGCCAGCAGCTTAGCACTAGCGGGAGGCGGGTTCCCCGGGGAGCTGTTTTTT. Its protein is CASSLALAGGGFPGELFF.

The count of this clone is one. The chain has TRBV21-1 and TRBJ2-5; no check of the table's D call, TRBD1, against the DNA was made. TRBV21-1 corresponds to a pseudogene. This CDR3 has 14 residues. The CDR3 DNA follows: TGTGCCAGCAGCATCCCATGGGGGCTAGAGACCCAGTACTTC. Its translation: CASSIPWGLETQYF.

The chain carries TRBV24-1 and TRBJ1-2, with D tentatively TRBD1 (6 bases). Germline assignment: CDR1 KGHDR and CDR2 SFDVKD. The CDR3 length is 14 residues. Trimming removed 4 bases at V and 8 bases at J, with 16 bases between. Here the CDR3 reads CATSEQGSSGGYTF. CDR3 bases: TGTGCCACCAGTGAACAGGGAAGTTCTGGCGGCTACACCTTC.

The rearrangement uses TRBV27 and TRBJ1-1; D may be TRBD1 (6 bases). The length of the CDR3 is 16 residues. Germline lookup yields CDR1 MNHEY and CDR2 SMNVEV (reference sequence). V lost 3 bases and J lost 6, with 20 bases in between. CDR3 protein: CASSLGQGRRDAEAFF. The CDR3 nucleotides are TGTGCCAGCAGTTTGGGTCAGGGGAGACGGGACGCTGAAGCTTTCTTT.

The gene calls are TRBV5-4 and TRBJ2-2, with 10 bases lining up with TRBD1. The junction had 4 bases not matched to a gene; V was cut back by 4 bases and J by 4 bases. Germline V gene lookup returns CDR1 SGHNT and CDR2 YYREEE (reference sequence). The CDR3 totals 15 residues. DNA for the CDR3: TGTGCCAGCAGCAGACAGGGGGCGGGCACCGGGGAGCTGTTTTTT. Translating gives CASSRQGAGTGELFF.

The chain is built from TRBV5-1 and TRBJ2-6, with D tentatively TRBD1 (6 bases). Looked up from germline, CDR1 is SGHRS and CDR2 is YFSETQ. Trimming pared 4 bases from V and 0 bases from J, leaving 17 bases between. The CDR3 has 18 amino acids. In nucleotides, the CDR3 is TGCGCCAGCAGCCCTGGGCCAGGGGCCGTCTCTGGGGCCAACGTCCTGACTTTC. Translated, it gives CASSPGPGAVSGANVLTF.

The J gene is TRBJ1-2, the V gene TRBV7-2; tentative D call: TRBD1 (6 bases). The V gene's germline CDR1 is SGHTA and CDR2 FQGNSA. Trimming took off 5 bases at V and 5 bases at J, with 18 bases between the two ends. The CDR3 has 15 amino acids. Written as DNA, the CDR3 is TGTGCCAGCAGCCCAGGGACATCTCTCTTTTATGGCTACACCTTC. Protein product: CASSPGTSLFYGYTF.

This clone was seen more than once but under ten times. V usage is TRBV7-2 and J usage is TRBJ2-7, with D tentatively TRBD2 (6 bases). CDR1 and CDR2 (germline): SGHTA, FQGNSA. The CDR3 extends over 15 amino acids. Deletions cut 5 bases from V and 3 bases from J, with 17 bases between. CDR3 sequence (DNA): TGTGCCAGCAGCCCACTCCTCGGGACTGTCTACGAGCAGTACTTC. It encodes CASSPLLGTVYEQYF.

This clone was detected only a few times. J is TRBJ2-2 and V is TRBV24-1; 8 bases map to TRBD2. The V segment lost 3 bases and the J segment 1 base; nucleotides outside the gene matches: 3. Germline V gene sequence: CDR1 KGHDR, CDR2 SFDVKD. The CDR3 consists of 16 residues. CDR3 DNA sequence: TGTGCCACCAGTGATACCCTAGCGGGGAACACCGGGGAGCTGTTTTTT. Translation: CATSDTLAGNTGELFF.

J is TRBJ2-1 and V is TRBV4-3; 7 bases fit TRBD2. V shed 3 bases, J shed 3 bases, and the junction held 11 bases outside the gene matches. Germline CDR1 is LGHNA and CDR2 is YSLEER. There are 17 residues in the CDR3. This CDR3 is CASSHQGGSPLYNEQFF. The DNA of the CDR3 is TGCGCCAGCAGCCATCAGGGCGGGAGTCCCCTCTACAATGAGCAGTTCTTC.

The rearrangement links TRBV18 to TRBJ1-4; weak D call: TRBD1 (6 bases). The CDR3 is 13 amino acids. Germline-derived CDR1 and CDR2 are KGHSH and LQKENI. With 6 bases removed from V and 11 bases from J, the gap between germline ends came to 16 bases. CDR3 bases: TGTGCCAGCTCTTCATCCGACAGGACGAAACTGTTTTTT. Protein: CASSSSDRTKLFF. Together with reference TRBV18 and TRBJ1-4, the CDR3 gives the full variable domain: NAGVMQNPRHLVRRRGQEARLRCSPMKGHSHVYWYRQLPEEGLKFMVYLQKENIIDESGMPKERFSAEFPKEGPSILRIQQVVRGDSAAYFCASSSSDRTKLFFGSGTQLSVL.